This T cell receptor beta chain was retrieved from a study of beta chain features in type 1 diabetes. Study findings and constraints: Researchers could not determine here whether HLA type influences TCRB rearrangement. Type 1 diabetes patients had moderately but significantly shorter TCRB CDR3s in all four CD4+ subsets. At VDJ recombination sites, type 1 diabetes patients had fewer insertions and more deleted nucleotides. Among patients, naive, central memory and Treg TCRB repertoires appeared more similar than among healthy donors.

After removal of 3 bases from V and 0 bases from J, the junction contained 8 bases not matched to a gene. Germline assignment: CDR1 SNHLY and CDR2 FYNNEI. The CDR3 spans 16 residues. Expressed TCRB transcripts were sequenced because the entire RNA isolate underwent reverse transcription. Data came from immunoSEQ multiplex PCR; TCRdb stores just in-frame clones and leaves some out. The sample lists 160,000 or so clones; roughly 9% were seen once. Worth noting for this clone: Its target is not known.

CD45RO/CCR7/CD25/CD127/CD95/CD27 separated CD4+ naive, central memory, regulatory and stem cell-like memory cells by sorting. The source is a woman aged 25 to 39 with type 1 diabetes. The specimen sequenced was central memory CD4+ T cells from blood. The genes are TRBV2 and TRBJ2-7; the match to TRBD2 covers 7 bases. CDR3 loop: CASSDFSTSASYEQYF. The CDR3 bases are TGTGCCAGCAGTGACTTTTCAACTAGCGCCTCCTACGAGCAGTACTTC.